This TCR delta chain is drawn from a study of γδ T cells in repeated Plasmodium falciparum infection. Findings and limits, study-wide: Repeated controlled infections reportedly drove waves of new clonotype selection in Vdelta2-negative, mostly Vdelta1+, gammadelta repertoires. The Malian cohort came from a small rural village of predominantly one ethnic group. Vgamma9/Vdelta2+ repertoires stayed stably polyclonal over time and infection.

The table lists this clone with a few counts. Its target is not known. It is likely a read error: a sequence one base away is far more abundant. Other DNA sequences in the same sample also yield this CDR3. Flow sorting of PBMC yielded separate Vgamma9/Vdelta2+ and Vdelta2-negative gammadelta T cell populations for bulk repertoire analysis. Both TRG and TRD chains were sequenced from each sorted sample. TCRdb reprocessed the multiplex PCR reads through CATT. This sample has some 100,000 delta-chain clones, with 1.4% found just once. This CDR3 has 16 amino acids. With V trimmed by 7 bases and J by 1 base, 14 bases remained unmatched. Germline CDR1 is GEAIGNYY and CDR2 is EKD.

This clonotype originated in a pool of human donors (malaria-infected and uninfected, not separated). What was sequenced was gamma-delta T cells from blood. The chain joins TRDV2 to TRDJ1, with TRDD3 identical over 7 bases. TCRdb carries no J gene annotation; the J gene was assigned here by matching the DNA with germline. The CDR3 DNA reads as TGTGCCTGCGACTTCGAAGGGGGATGGGGCACCGATAAACTCATCTTT. It translates to CACDFEGGWGTDKLIF.